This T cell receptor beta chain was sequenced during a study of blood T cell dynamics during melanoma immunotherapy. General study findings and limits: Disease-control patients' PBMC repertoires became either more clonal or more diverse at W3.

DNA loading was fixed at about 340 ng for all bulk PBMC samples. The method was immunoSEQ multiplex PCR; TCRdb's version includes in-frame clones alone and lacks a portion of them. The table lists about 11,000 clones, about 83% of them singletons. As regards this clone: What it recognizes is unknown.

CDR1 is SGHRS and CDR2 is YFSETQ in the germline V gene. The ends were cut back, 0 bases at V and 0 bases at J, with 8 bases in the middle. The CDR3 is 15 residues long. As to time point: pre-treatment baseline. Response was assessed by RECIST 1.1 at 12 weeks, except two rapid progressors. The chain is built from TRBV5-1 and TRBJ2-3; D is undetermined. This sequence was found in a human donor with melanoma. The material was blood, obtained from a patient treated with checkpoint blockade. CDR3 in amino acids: CASSLVGDSTDTQYF. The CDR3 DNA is TGCGCCAGCAGCTTGGTTGGGGATAGCACAGATACGCAGTATTTT.